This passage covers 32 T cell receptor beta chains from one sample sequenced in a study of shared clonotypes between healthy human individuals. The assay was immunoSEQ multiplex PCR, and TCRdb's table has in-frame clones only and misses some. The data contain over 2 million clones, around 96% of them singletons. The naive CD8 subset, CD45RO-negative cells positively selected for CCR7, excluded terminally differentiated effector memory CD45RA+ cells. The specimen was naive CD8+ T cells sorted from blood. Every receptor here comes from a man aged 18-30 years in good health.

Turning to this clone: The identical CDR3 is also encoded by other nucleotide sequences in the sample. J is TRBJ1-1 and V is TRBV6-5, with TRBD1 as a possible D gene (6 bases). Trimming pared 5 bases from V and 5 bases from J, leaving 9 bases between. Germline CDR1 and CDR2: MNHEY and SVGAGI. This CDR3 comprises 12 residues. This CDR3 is CASSPTGTEAFF. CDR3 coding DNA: TGTGCCAGCAGTCCCACAGGGACTGAAGCTTTCTTT.

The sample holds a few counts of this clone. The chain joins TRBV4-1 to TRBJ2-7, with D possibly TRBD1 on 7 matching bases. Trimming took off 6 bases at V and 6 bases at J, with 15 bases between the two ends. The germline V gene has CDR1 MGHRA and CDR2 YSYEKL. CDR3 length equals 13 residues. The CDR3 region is CASRGQGGGEQYF. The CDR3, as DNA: TGCGCCAGCAGAGGGCAGGGGGGCGGCGAGCAGTACTTC.

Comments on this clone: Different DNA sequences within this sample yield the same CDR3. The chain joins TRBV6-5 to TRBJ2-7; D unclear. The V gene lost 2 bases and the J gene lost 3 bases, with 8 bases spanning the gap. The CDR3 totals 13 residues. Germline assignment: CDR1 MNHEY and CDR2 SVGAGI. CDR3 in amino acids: CASSYRADYEQYF. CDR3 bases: TGTGCCAGCAGTTACCGAGCAGACTACGAGCAGTACTTC.

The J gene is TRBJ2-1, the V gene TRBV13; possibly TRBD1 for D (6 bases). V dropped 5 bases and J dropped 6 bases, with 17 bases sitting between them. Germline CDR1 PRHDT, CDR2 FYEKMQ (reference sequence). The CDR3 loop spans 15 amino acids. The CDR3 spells CASSIGTSERNEQFF. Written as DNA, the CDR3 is TGTGCCAGCAGCATCGGGACATCTGAACGCAATGAGCAGTTCTTC.

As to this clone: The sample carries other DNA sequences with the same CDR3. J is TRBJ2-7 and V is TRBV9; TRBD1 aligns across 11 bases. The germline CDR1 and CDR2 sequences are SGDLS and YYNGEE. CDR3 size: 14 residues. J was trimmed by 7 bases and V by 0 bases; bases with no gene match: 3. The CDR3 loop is CASSVGTGGGEQYF. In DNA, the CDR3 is TGTGCCAGCAGCGTAGGGACAGGGGGCGGAGAGCAGTACTTC.

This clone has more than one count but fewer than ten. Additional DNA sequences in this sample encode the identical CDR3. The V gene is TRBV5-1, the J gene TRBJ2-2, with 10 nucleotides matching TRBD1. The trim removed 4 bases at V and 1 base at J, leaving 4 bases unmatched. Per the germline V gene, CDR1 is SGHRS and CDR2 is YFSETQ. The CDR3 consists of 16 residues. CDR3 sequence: CASSKDRGRNTGELFF. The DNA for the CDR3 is TGCGCCAGCAGCAAGGACAGGGGGAGGAACACCGGGGAGCTGTTTTTT.

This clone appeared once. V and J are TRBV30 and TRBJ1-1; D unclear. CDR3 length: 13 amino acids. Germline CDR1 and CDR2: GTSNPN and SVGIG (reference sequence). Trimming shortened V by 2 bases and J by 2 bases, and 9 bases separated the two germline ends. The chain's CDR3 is CAWSLAGNTEAFF. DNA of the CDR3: TGTGCCTGGAGTCTGGCAGGCAACACTGAAGCTTTCTTT.

The CDR3 bases are TGTGCCAGCAGCCCCGGTAATAGCGGGGTCCTCTCCTACAATGAGCAGTTCTTC. It specifies CASSPGNSGVLSYNEQFF. The V gene is TRBV5-6, the J gene TRBJ2-1; 8 bases align to TRBD2. The CDR3 consists of 18 residues. The germline V gene encodes CDR1 SGHDT and CDR2 YYEEEE. J gave up 0 bases and V 4 bases, and 12 bases lay outside the gene matches.

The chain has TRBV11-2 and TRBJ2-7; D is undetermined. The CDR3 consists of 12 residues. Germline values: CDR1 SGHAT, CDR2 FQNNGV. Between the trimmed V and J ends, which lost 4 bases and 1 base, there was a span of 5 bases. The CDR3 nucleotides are TGTGCCAGCAGCTCGCAGTCCTACGAGCAGTACTTC. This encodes CASSSQSYEQYF.

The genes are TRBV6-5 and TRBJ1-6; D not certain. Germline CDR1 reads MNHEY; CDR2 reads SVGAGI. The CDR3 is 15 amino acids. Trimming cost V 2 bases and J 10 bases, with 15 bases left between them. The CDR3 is CASSYDATLRSPLHF. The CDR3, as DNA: TGTGCCAGCAGTTACGATGCGACATTACGGTCACCCCTCCACTTT.

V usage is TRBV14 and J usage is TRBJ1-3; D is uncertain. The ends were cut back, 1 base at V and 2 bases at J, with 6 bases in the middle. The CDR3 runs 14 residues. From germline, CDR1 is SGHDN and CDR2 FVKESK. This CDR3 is CASSQVIPGNTIYF. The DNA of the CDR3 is TGTGCCAGCAGCCAAGTGATCCCTGGAAACACCATATATTTT.

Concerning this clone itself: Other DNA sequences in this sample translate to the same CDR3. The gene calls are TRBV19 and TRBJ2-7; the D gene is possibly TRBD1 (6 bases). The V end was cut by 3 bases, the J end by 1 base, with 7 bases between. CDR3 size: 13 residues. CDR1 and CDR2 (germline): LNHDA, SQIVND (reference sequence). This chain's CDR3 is CASSIGTSYEQYF. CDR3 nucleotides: TGTGCCAGTAGTATCGGGACATCCTACGAGCAGTACTTC. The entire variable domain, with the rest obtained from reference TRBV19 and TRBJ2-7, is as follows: DGGITQSPKYLFRKEGQNVTLSCEQNLNHDAMYWYRQDPGQGLRLIYYSQIVNDFQKGDIAEGYSVSREKKESFPLTVTSAQKNPTAFYLCASSIGTSYEQYFGPGTRLTVT.

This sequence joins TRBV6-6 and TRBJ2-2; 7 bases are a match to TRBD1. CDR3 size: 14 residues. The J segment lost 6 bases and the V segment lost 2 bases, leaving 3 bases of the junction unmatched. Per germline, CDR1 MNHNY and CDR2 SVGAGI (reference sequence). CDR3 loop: CASSYDRVAGELFF. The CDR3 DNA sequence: TGTGCCAGCAGTTACGACAGGGTAGCCGGGGAGCTGTTTTTT.

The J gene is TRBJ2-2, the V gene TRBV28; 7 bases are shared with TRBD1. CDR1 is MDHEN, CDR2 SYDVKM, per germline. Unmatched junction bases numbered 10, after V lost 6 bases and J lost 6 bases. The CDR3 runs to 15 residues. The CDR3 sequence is CASSYRGLIAGELFF. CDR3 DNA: TGTGCCAGCAGCTATAGGGGGCTAATCGCCGGGGAGCTGTTTTTT.

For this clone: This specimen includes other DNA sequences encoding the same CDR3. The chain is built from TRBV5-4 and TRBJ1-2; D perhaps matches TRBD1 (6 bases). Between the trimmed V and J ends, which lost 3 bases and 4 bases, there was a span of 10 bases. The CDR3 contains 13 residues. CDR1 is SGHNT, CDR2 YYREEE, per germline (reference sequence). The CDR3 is CASSSTGSYGYTF. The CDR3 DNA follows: TGTGCCAGCAGCTCTACAGGGTCCTATGGCTACACCTTC.

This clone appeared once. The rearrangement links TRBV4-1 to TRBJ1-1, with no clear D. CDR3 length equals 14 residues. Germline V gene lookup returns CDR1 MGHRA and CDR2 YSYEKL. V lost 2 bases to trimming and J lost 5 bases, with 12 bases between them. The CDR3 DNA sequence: TGCGCCAGCAGCCAATATTTGGTGAGGACTGAAGCTTTCTTT. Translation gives CASSQYLVRTEAFF.

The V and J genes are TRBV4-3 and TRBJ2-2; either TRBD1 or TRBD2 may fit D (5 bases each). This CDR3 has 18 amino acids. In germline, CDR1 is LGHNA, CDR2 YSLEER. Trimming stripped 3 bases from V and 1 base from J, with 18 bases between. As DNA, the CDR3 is TGCGCCAGCAGCCACGAAGATTGGGGACGGGAGAACACCGGGGAGCTGTTTTTT. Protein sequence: CASSHEDWGRENTGELFF.

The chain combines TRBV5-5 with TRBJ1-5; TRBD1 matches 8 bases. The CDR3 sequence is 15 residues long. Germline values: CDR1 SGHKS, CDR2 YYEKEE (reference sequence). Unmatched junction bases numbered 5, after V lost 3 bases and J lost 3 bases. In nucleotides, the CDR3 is TGTGCCAGCAGCTCGACAGGGGCCCTCAATCAGCCCCAGCATTTT. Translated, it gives CASSSTGALNQPQHF.

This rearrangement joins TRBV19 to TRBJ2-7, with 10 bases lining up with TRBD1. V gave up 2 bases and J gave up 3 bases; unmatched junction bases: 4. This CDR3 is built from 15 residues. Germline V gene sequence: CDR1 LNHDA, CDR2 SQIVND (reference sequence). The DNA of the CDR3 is TGTGCCAGTAGTATACCGGGACAGGGGTACTACGAGCAGTACTTC. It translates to CASSIPGQGYYEQYF.

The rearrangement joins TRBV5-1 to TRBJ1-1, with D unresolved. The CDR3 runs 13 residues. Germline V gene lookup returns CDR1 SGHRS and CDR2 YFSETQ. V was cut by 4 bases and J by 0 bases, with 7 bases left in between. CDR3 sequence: CASSPVMNTEAFF. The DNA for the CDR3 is TGCGCCAGCAGCCCGGTCATGAACACTGAAGCTTTCTTT. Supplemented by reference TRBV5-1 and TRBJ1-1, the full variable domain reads KAGVTQTPRYLIKTRGQQVTLSCSPISGHRSVSWYQQTPGQGLQFLFEYFSETQRNKGNFPGRFSGRQFSNSRSEMNVSTLELGDSALYLCASSPVMNTEAFFGQGTRLTVV.

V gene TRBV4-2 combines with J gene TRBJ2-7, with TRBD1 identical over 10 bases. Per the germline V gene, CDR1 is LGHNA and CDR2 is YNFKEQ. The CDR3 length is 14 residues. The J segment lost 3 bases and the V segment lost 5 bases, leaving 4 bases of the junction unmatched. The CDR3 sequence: CASSIRDRGYEQYF. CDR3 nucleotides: TGTGCCAGCAGCATCCGGGACAGGGGCTACGAGCAGTACTTC.

Written as DNA, the CDR3 is TGTGCCAGCAGCCGCGAAGGCTACAATGAGCAGTTCTTC. Translating gives CASSREGYNEQFF. This rearrangement joins TRBV7-3 to TRBJ2-1; D not resolved. V dropped 5 bases and J dropped 3 bases, with 8 bases sitting between them. CDR3 length: 13 residues. Germline CDR1 reads SGHTA; CDR2 reads FQGTGA.

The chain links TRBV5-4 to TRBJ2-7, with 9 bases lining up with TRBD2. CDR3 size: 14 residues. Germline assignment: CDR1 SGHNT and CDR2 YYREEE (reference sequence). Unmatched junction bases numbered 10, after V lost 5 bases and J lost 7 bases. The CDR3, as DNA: TGTGCCAGCAGTTTTGCGGGAGGGCCGGAAGAGCAGTACTTC. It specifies CASSFAGGPEEQYF.

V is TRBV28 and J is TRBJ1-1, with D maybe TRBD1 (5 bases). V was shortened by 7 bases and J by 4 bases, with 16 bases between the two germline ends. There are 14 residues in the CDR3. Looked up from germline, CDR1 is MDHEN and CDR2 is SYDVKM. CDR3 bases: TGTGCCAGCATCTCCCTTTTGGGGGGCACTGAAGCTTTCTTT. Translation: CASISLLGGTEAFF.

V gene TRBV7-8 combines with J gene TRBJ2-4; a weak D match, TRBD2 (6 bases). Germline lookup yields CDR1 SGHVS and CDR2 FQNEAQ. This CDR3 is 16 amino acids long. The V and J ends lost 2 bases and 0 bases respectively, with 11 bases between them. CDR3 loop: CASSLLQGGAKNIQYF. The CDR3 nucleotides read TGTGCCAGCAGCTTACTGCAGGGAGGAGCCAAAAACATTCAGTACTTC.

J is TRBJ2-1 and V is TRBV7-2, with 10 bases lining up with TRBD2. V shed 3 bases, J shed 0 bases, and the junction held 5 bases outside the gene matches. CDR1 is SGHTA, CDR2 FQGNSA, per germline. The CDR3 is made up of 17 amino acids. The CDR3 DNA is TGTGCCAGCAGCTTGGGTAGCGGGGGGTACTCCTACAATGAGCAGTTCTTC. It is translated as CASSLGSGGYSYNEQFF.

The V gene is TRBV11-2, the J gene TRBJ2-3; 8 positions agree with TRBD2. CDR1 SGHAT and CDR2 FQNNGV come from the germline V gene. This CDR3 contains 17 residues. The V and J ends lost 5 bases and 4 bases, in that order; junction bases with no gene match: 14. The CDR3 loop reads CASSTAGREGRPDTQYF. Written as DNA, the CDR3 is TGTGCCAGCAGCACGGCGGGACGGGAGGGCCGCCCAGATACGCAGTATTTT.

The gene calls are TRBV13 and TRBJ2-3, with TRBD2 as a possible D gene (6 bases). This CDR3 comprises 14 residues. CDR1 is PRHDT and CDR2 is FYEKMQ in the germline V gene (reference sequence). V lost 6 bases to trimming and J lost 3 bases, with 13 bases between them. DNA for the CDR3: TGTGCCAGCAGATCTGGGGGAGGTACAGATACGCAGTATTTT. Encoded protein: CASRSGGGTDTQYF.

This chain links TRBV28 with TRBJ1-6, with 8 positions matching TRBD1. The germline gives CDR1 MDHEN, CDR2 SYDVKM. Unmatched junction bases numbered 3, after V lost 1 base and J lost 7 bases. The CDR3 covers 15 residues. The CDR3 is CASSLFAGGNSPLHF. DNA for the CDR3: TGTGCCAGCAGTTTATTTGCAGGGGGCAATTCACCCCTCCACTTT.

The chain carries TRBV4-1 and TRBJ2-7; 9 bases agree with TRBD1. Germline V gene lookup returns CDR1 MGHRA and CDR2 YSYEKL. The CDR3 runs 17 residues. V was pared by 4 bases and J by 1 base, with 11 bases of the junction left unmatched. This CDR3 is CASSLKPGQGNSYEQYF. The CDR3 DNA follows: TGCGCCAGCAGCCTTAAACCGGGACAGGGAAATTCCTACGAGCAGTACTTC.

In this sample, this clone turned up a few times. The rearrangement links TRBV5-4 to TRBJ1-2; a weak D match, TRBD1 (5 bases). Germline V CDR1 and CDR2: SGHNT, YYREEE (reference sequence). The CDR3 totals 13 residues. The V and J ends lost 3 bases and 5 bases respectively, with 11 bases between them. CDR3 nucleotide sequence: TGTGCCAGCAGCTCCGGGGCAGCGTATGGCTACACCTTC. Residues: CASSSGAAYGYTF.

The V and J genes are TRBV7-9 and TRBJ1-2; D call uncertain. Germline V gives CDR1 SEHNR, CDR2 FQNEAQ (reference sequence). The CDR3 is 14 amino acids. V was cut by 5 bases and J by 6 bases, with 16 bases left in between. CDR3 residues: CASSLRQPGDGYTF. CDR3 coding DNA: TGTGCCAGCAGCCTCCGCCAGCCCGGGGATGGCTACACCTTC.